A selection of T cell receptor beta chains follows, all from one sample in a study of T-cell memory formation after mild COVID-19. Each CDR3 protein is one row after TCRdb ran MiXCR on the 5' RACE reads. The sample includes roughly 340,000 distinct CDR3 sequences, around 15% of them seen just once. The sequenced material came from PBMCs or a T cell subset sorted from them (not recorded which). These receptors were collected from a man younger than 30 who had mild COVID-19 (a few samples of this study predate the infection). Cell type and time point are not known. The conserved cysteine and the conserved F or W are not part of the CDR3 here. Fields, in order: clone size, J gene, V gene, CDR3 protein. Not all rows give a size; the values are once, few, many and, for expanded clones, a class.

abundance: -; j_gene: TRBJ2-3; v_gene: TRBV5-1; CDR3aa: ASSLERDRGDTQY
abundance: few; j_gene: TRBJ2-1; v_gene: TRBV11-2; CDR3aa: ASSQYAGTGVDNEQF
abundance: many; j_gene: TRBJ2-2; v_gene: TRBV5-1; CDR3aa: ASSANRGSGELF
abundance: -; j_gene: TRBJ1-6; v_gene: TRBV6-2/TRBV6-3; CDR3aa: ASIKAGDSPLH
abundance: -; j_gene: TRBJ1-2; v_gene: TRBV7-2; CDR3aa: ASSFRGFPYGYT
abundance: few; j_gene: TRBJ1-1; v_gene: TRBV4-1; CDR3aa: ASSLKAGTEAF
abundance: few; j_gene: TRBJ2-5; v_gene: TRBV9; CDR3aa: ASSPGGLGETQY
abundance: -; j_gene: TRBJ2-4; v_gene: TRBV12-3/TRBV12-4; CDR3aa: ASSPSGGGGNIQY
abundance: -; j_gene: TRBJ1-6; v_gene: TRBV6-1; CDR3aa: ASITRGVAYNSPLH
abundance: few; j_gene: TRBJ2-1; v_gene: TRBV4-3; CDR3aa: ASSQRTSGDYNEQF
abundance: many; j_gene: TRBJ2-3; v_gene: TRBV24-1; CDR3aa: ATSDPRTGSLTDTQY
abundance: -; j_gene: TRBJ1-6; v_gene: TRBV24-1; CDR3aa: ATSDLGRGSPLH
abundance: many; j_gene: TRBJ2-3; v_gene: TRBV5-1; CDR3aa: ASSSLSRTDTQY
abundance: few; j_gene: TRBJ1-1; v_gene: TRBV18; CDR3aa: ASSQGPQENTEAF
abundance: -; j_gene: TRBJ2-7; v_gene: TRBV4-3; CDR3aa: ASSQWLLAGDYEQY
abundance: few; j_gene: TRBJ2-5; v_gene: TRBV29-1; CDR3aa: SVGGMSETQY
abundance: -; j_gene: TRBJ2-1; v_gene: TRBV12-3/TRBV12-4; CDR3aa: ASSPTAGREQF
abundance: -; j_gene: TRBJ2-3; v_gene: TRBV2; CDR3aa: ARRTGGPDTDTQY
abundance: -; j_gene: TRBJ1-2; v_gene: TRBV6-1; CDR3aa: ASSDVFREDYGYT
abundance: few; j_gene: TRBJ2-6; v_gene: TRBV5-1; CDR3aa: ASSSGTGGSGANVLT
abundance: -; j_gene: TRBJ1-1; v_gene: TRBV5-1; CDR3aa: ASSLEPLVTEAF
abundance: -; j_gene: TRBJ2-7; v_gene: TRBV7-9; CDR3aa: ASSSRDGTYEQY
abundance: few; j_gene: TRBJ2-2; v_gene: TRBV10-3; CDR3aa: AITSREASGTGELF
abundance: -; j_gene: TRBJ2-1; v_gene: TRBV4-1; CDR3aa: ASSHRDRQSSYNEQF
abundance: -; j_gene: TRBJ1-1; v_gene: TRBV3-1; CDR3aa: ASSPFWTRAGGAEAF
abundance: few; j_gene: TRBJ2-2; v_gene: TRBV5-1; CDR3aa: ASTQGGTGELF
abundance: -; j_gene: TRBJ2-1; v_gene: TRBV4-1; CDR3aa: ASRRGYEQF
abundance: many; j_gene: TRBJ2-3; v_gene: TRBV28; CDR3aa: ASSPVGSRDTDTQY
abundance: -; j_gene: TRBJ2-5; v_gene: TRBV15; CDR3aa: ATSRDAGVMEETQY
abundance: -; j_gene: TRBJ2-7; v_gene: TRBV29-1; CDR3aa: SVEEGTGSYEQY
abundance: -; j_gene: TRBJ2-5; v_gene: TRBV20-1; CDR3aa: SARKTGRPETQY
abundance: -; j_gene: TRBJ1-2; v_gene: TRBV6-2/TRBV6-3; CDR3aa: ASSYQDRVGGYT
abundance: few; j_gene: TRBJ1-1; v_gene: TRBV7-8; CDR3aa: ASLTNTEAF
abundance: few; j_gene: TRBJ1-1; v_gene: TRBV5-1; CDR3aa: ASSPLQMNTEAF
abundance: -; j_gene: TRBJ2-1; v_gene: TRBV6-6; CDR3aa: ASSYGQVSYNEQF
abundance: -; j_gene: TRBJ1-3; v_gene: TRBV20-1; CDR3aa: SAGTGGDTIY
abundance: -; j_gene: TRBJ1-3; v_gene: TRBV25-1; CDR3aa: ASSPRGVYYSGNTIY
abundance: many; j_gene: TRBJ1-1; v_gene: TRBV4-1; CDR3aa: ASSQDRSPQVGTEAF
abundance: few; j_gene: TRBJ2-3; v_gene: TRBV7-9; CDR3aa: ASSFISGGDTQY
abundance: -; j_gene: TRBJ2-1; v_gene: TRBV10-3; CDR3aa: AISDQLGRNEQF
abundance: few; j_gene: TRBJ2-3; v_gene: TRBV4-1; CDR3aa: ASSQVIGGTSTDTQY
abundance: few; j_gene: TRBJ1-6; v_gene: TRBV27; CDR3aa: ASSLHRGSPLH
abundance: many; j_gene: TRBJ2-5; v_gene: TRBV7-2; CDR3aa: ASSPRTSGSFQETQY